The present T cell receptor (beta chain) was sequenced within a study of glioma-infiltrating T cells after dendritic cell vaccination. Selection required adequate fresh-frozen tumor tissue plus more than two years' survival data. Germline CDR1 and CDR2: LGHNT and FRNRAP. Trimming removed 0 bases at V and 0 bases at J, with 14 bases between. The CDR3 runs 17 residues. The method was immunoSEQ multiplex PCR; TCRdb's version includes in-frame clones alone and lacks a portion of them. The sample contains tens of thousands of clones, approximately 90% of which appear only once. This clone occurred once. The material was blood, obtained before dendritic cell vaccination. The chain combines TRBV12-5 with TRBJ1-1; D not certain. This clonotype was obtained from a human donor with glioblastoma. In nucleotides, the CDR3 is TGTGCTAGTGGTTTGGTACTGGGCCCAAATCTGAACACTGAAGCTTTCTTT. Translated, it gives CASGLVLGPNLNTEAFF.